One and the same sample provided the 2 T cell receptor beta chains below, sequenced in a study of early T cells in non-severe SARS-CoV-2 infection. A single record per CDR3 protein comes from TCRdb applying MiXCR to the 5' RACE reads. Of over 35,000 distinct CDR3 sequences listed, around 6.3% are singletons. This material consisted of whole blood, taken at baseline. The receptor source for this set is an adult who was a healthcare worker with PCR-confirmed SARS-CoV-2 infection or an uninfected control (not recorded which).

This clonotype was observed many times. V is TRBV29-1 and J is TRBJ2-1; 12 bases are shared with TRBD2. The V gene's germline CDR1 is SQVTM and CDR2 ANQGSEA. The CDR3 extends over 14 amino acids. The V gene end was trimmed by 5 bases and the J gene end by 4 bases; junction bases not matched to a gene: 3. The CDR3 DNA is TGCAGCGTTTCTAGCGGGGGGGATTACAATGAGCAGTTCTTC. It specifies CSVSSGGDYNEQFF.

V is TRBV9 and J is TRBJ1-4, with D unresolved. CDR1 and CDR2 (germline): SGDLS, YYNGEE. Deletions cut 4 bases from V and 4 bases from J, with 11 bases between. The CDR3 spans 14 residues. The CDR3 loop is CASSPWTDNEKLFF. CDR3 in DNA: TGTGCCAGCAGCCCCTGGACTGATAATGAAAAACTGTTTTTT.